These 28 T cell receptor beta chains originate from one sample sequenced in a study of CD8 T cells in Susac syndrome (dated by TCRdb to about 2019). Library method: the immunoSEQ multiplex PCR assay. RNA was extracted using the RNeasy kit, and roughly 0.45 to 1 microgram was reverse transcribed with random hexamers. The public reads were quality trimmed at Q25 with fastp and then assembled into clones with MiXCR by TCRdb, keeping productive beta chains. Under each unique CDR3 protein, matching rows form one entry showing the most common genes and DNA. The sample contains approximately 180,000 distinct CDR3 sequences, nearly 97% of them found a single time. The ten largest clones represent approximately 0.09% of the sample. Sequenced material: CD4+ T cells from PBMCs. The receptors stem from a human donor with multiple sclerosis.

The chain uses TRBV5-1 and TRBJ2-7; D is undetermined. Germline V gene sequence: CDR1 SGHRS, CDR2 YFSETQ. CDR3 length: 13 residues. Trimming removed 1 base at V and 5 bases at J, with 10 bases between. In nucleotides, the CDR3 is TGCGCCAGCAGCTTGAGCCTAACGGACGAGCAGTACTTC. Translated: CASSLSLTDEQYF. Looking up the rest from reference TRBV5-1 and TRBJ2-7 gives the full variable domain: KAGVTQTPRYLIKTRGQQVTLSCSPISGHRSVSWYQQTPGQGLQFLFEYFSETQRNKGNFPGRFSGRQFSNSRSEMNVSTLELGDSALYLCASSLSLTDEQYFGPGTRLTVT.

This CDR3 is CASSNSGSNTEAFF. In DNA, the CDR3 is TGTGCCAGCTCGAACTCGGGATCGAACACTGAAGCTTTCTTT. The rearrangement links TRBV9 to TRBJ1-1; D gene unclear. Germline lookup yields CDR1 SGDLS and CDR2 YYNGEE. Trimming shortened V by 7 bases and J by 1 base, and 14 bases separated the two germline ends. The CDR3 extends over 14 amino acids. The full variable domain, in which reference TRBV9 and TRBJ1-1 provide the parts outside the CDR3, is DSGVTQTPKHLITATGQRVTLRCSPRSGDLSVYWYQQSLDQGLQFLIQYYNGEERAKGNILERFSAQQFPDLHSELNLSSLELGDSALYFCASSNSGSNTEAFFGQGTRLTVV.

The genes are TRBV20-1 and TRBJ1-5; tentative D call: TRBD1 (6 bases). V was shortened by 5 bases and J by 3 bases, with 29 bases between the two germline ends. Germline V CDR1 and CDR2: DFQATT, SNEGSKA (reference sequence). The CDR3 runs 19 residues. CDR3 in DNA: TGCAGTGCTGCAGAGGTGGGTCCTCCGGGACAAAGGTACAATCAGCCCCAGCATTTT. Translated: CSAAEVGPPGQRYNQPQHF.

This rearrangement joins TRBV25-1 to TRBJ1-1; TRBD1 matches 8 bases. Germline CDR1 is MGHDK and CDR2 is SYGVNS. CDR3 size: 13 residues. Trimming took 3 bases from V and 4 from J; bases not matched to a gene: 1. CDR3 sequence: CASSDRGRTEAFF. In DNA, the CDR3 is TGTGCCAGCAGTGACAGGGGGCGCACTGAAGCTTTCTTT.

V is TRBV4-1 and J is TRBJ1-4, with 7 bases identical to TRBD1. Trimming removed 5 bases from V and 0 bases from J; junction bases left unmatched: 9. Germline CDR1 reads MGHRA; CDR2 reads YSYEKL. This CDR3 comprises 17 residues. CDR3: CASSSSHGTATNEKLFF. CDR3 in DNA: TGCGCCAGCAGCTCCTCCCACGGGACAGCAACTAATGAAAAACTGTTTTTT.

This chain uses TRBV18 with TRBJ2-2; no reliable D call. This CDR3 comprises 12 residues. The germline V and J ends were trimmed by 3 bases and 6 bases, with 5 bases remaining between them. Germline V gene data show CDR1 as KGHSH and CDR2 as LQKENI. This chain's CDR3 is CASSPRPGELFF. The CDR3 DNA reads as TGTGCCAGCTCACCCAGGCCCGGGGAGCTGTTTTTT. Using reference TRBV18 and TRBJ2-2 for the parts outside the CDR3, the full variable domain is NAGVMQNPRHLVRRRGQEARLRCSPMKGHSHVYWYRQLPEEGLKFMVYLQKENIIDESGMPKERFSAEFPKEGPSILRIQQVVRGDSAAYFCASSPRPGELFFGEGSRLTVL.

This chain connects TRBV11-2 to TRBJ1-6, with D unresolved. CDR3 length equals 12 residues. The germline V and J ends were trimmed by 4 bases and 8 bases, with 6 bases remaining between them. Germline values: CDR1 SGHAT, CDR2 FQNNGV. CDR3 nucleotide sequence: TGTGCCAGCAGCTCCCAGCATTCACCCCTCCACTTT. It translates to CASSSQHSPLHF.

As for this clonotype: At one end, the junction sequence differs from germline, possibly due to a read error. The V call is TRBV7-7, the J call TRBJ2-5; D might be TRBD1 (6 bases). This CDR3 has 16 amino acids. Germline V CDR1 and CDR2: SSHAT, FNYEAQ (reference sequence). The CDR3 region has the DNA TGTGCTAGCAGCCCTGCTGGGGGCCTAGGGCAAGAGACCCAGTACTTC. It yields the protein CASSPAGGLGQETQYF.

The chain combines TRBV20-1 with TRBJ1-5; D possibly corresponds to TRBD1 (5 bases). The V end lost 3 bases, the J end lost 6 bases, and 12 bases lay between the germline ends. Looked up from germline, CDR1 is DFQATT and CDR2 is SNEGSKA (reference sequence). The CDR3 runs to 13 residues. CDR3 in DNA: TGCAGTGCTAGGCTAGGGGTACGTCAGCCCCAGCATTTT. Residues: CSARLGVRQPQHF.

Here the CDR3 DNA reads TGCGCCAGCAGGGGGACAGGGGGTGGCTACACCTTC. This translates into CASRGTGGGYTF. The chain has TRBV4-3 and TRBJ1-2, with 11 bases identical to TRBD1. V shed 6 bases, J shed 7 bases, and the junction held 1 base outside the gene matches. Germline V gives CDR1 LGHNA, CDR2 YSLEER. CDR3 length equals 12 residues.

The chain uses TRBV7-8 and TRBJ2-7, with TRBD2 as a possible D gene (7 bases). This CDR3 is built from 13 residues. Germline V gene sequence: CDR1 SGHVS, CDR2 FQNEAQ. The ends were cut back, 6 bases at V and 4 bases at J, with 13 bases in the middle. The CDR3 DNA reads TGTGCCAGCAGTCTAGGGGGGGAGTACGAGCAGTACTTC. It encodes CASSLGGEYEQYF.

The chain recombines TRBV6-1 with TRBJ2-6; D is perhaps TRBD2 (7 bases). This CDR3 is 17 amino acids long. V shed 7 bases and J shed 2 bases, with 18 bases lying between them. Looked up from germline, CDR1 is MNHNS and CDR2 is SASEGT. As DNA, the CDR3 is TGTGCCAGCAATCGGGGGGCGAGTCTGGCTGGGGCCAACGTCCTGACTTTC. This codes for CASNRGASLAGANVLTF.

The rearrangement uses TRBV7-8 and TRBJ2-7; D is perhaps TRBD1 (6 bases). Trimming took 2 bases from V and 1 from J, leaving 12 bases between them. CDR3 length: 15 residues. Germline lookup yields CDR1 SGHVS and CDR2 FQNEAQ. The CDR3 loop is CASSLTRGRSYEQYF. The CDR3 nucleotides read TGTGCCAGCAGCTTAACCAGGGGAAGGTCCTACGAGCAGTACTTC.

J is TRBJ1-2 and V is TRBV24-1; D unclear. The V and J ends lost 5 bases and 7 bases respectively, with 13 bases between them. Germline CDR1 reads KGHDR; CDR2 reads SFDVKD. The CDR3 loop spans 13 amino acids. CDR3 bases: TGTGCCACCAGTGCCCAGGTAGAGGGTGGCTACACCTTC. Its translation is CATSAQVEGGYTF.

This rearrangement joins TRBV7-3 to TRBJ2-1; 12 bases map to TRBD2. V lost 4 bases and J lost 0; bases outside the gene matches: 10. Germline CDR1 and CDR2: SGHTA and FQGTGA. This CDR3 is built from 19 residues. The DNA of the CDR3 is TGTGCCAGCAGCTCACTAGCGGGGGGAGATAGAGGCTCCTACAATGAGCAGTTCTTC. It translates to CASSSLAGGDRGSYNEQFF.

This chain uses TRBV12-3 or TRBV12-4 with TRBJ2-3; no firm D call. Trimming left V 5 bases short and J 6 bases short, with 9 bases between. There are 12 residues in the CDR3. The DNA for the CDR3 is TGTGCCAGCAGTAGCGTCCCGGATACGCAGTATTTT. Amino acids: CASSSVPDTQYF.

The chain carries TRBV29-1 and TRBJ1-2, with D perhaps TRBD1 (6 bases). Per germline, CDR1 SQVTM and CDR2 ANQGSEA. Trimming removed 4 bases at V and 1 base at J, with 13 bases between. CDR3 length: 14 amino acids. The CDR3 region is CSVGGADLNYGYTF. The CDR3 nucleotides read TGCAGCGTTGGGGGGGCAGACCTTAACTATGGCTACACCTTC.

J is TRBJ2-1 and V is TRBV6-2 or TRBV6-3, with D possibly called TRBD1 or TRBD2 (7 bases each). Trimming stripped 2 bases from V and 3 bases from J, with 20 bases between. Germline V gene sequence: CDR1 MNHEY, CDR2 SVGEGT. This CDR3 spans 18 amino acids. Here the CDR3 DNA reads TGTGCCAGCAGTTACACCTCAGGGGGGGGAGGTATCTACAATGAGCAGTTCTTC. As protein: CASSYTSGGGGIYNEQFF.

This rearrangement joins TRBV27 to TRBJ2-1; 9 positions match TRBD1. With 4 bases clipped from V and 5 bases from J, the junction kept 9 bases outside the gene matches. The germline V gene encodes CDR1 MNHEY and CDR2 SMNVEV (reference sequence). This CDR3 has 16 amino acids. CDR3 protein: CASSSDRDRDHNEQFF. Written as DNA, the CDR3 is TGTGCCAGCAGTTCCGACCGGGACAGGGACCACAATGAGCAGTTCTTC.

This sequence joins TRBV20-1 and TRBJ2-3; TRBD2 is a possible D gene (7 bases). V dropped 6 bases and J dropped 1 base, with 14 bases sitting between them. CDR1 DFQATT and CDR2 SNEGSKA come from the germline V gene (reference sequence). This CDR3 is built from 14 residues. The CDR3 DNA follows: TGCAGTGCCCCGGGGGGCGGGCGCACAGATACGCAGTATTTT. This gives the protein CSAPGGGRTDTQYF.

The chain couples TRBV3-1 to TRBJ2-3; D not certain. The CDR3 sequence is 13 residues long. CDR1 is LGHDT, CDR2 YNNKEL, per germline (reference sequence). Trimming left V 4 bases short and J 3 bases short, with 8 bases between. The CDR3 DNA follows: TGTGCCAGCAGCCCCCTGGGGACAGATACGCAGTATTTT. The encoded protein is CASSPLGTDTQYF.

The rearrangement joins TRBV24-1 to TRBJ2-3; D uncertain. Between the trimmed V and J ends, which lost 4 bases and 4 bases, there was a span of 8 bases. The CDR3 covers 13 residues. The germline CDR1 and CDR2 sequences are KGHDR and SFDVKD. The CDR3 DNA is TGTGCCACCAGTGAGCTAGTTCCAGATACGCAGTATTTT. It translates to CATSELVPDTQYF.

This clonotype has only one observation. CDR3 coding DNA: TGTGCCAGCAGCCGGGGCCTGAGCTCCTACGAGCAGTACTTC. Its protein product is CASSRGLSSYEQYF. V is TRBV12-3 or TRBV12-4 and J is TRBJ2-7; either TRBD1 or TRBD2 may fit D (5 bases each). V lost 6 bases to trimming and J lost 0 bases, with 12 bases between them. The CDR3 loop spans 14 amino acids.

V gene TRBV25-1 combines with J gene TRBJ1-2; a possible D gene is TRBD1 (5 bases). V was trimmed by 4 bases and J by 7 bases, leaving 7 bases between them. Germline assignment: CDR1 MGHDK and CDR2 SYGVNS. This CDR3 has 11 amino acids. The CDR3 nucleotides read TGTGCCAGCAGTGCCCAGGGTGGCTACACCTTC. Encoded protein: CASSAQGGYTF.

For the CDR3, the DNA is TGCGCCAGCACCCGCGGGACGGACCAAGAGACCCAGTACTTC. Translated: CASTRGTDQETQYF. This sequence joins TRBV5-1 and TRBJ2-5; perhaps TRBD2 as D (6 bases). The CDR3 sequence is 14 residues long. V shed 6 bases and J shed 0 bases, with 12 bases lying between them. CDR1 and CDR2 (germline): SGHRS, YFSETQ. Combining the CDR3 with reference TRBV5-1 and TRBJ2-5 gives the whole variable domain KAGVTQTPRYLIKTRGQQVTLSCSPISGHRSVSWYQQTPGQGLQFLFEYFSETQRNKGNFPGRFSGRQFSNSRSEMNVSTLELGDSALYLCASTRGTDQETQYFGPGTRLLVL.

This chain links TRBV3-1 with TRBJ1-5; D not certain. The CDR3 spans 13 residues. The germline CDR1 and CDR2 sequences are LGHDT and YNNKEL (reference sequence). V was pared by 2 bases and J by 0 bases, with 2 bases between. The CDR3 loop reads CASSQFSNQPQHF. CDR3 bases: TGTGCCAGCAGCCAATTTAGCAATCAGCCCCAGCATTTT.

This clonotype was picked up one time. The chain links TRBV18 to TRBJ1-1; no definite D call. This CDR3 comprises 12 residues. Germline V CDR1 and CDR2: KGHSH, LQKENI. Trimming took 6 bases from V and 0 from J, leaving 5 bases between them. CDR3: CASSTVNTEAFF. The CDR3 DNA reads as TGTGCCAGCTCCACAGTGAACACTGAAGCTTTCTTT.

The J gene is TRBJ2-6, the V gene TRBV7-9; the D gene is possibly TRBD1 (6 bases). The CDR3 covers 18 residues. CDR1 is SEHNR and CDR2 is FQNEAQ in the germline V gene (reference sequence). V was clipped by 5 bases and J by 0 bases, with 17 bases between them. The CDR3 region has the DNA TGTGCCAGCAGCCCAGGGAGACAGGTCCTCTCTGGGGCCAACGTCCTGACTTTC. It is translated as CASSPGRQVLSGANVLTF.